This T cell receptor beta chain derives from a study of early T cells in non-severe SARS-CoV-2 infection. Overall study: The authors sequenced bulk RNA from unsorted whole blood, leaving chains unpaired.

Whole-study findings and limits: Anti-spike CD8 responses were favored in VDJdb matching, and private and CD4 specificities were missed.

This clonotype was seen at least ten times. Its antigen is undetermined. The CDR3 has 16 amino acids. CDR1 is SGHAT and CDR2 is FQNNGV in the germline V gene. Deletions cut 5 bases from V and 0 bases from J, with 17 bases between. Unique molecular identifier tags were affixed to discrete cDNA molecules. Each CDR3 protein is one row after TCRdb ran MiXCR on the 5' RACE reads. The data show about 36,000 distinct CDR3 sequences, with over 8.5% seen just once and around 10% held by the top ten. This clonotype was obtained from an adult who was a healthcare worker with PCR-confirmed SARS-CoV-2 infection or an uninfected control (not recorded which). The chain has TRBV11-2 and TRBJ2-7; D may be TRBD2 (6 bases). The sample was whole blood. The CDR3 protein is CASSQPRDGSSYEQYF. The CDR3, as DNA: TGTGCCAGCAGCCAGCCGCGGGACGGGAGCTCCTACGAGCAGTACTTC.